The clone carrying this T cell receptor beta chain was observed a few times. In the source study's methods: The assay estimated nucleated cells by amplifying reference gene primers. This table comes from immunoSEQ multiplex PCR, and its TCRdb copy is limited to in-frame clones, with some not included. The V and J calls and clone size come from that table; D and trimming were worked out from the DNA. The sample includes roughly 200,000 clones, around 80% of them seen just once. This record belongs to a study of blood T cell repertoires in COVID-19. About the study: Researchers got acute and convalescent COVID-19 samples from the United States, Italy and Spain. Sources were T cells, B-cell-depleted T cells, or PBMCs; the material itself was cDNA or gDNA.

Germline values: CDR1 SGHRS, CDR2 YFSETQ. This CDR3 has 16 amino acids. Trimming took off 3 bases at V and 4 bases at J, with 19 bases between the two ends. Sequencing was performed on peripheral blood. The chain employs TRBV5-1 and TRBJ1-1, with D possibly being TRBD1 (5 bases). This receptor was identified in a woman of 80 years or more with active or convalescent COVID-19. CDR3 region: CASSSWDSPRGTEAFF. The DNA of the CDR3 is TGCGCCAGCAGCTCCTGGGACTCCCCGCGAGGCACTGAAGCTTTCTTT.